The rows below give T cell receptor beta chains drawn from one sample of a study of post-analysis software for immune sequencing data. TCRdb fed the PCR reads into MiXCR, producing one record per CDR3 protein. The sample includes more than 500,000 distinct CDR3 sequences, approximately 34% seen only once; the top ten take about 5.6%. The source material was blood. These receptors all come from a girl younger than 18 with multiple sclerosis. Each CDR3 is given with its conserved first and last residue. D genes are given only for firm matches. The size field is filled for only some rows; it gives once, few, many or a size class.

cdr3_aa cdr3_nt j_call clone_size d_call cdr3_length v_call
CAIRGTSGETQYF TGTGCCATCAGAGGGACTAGTGGCGAGACCCAGTACTTC TRBJ2-5 many TRBD2 13 TRBV10-3
CASSRDRVVYNEQYF TGTGCCAGCAGTAGGGACAGGGTAGTCTACAATGAGCAGTACTTC TRBJ2-5 . TRBD1 15 TRBV27
CAISETGSPYEQYF TGTGCCATCAGTGAGACAGGGTCCCCCTACGAGCAGTACTTC TRBJ2-7 . . 14 TRBV10-3
CASSLQRGREQFF TGTGCTAGCAGCCTACAAAGGGGCCGGGAGCAGTTCTTC TRBJ2-1 . . 13 TRBV7-2
CSGLQGAWGYTF TGCAGTGGACTACAGGGAGCATGGGGCTACACCTTC TRBJ1-2 few . 12 TRBV20-1
CASSSGETGANQPQHF TGTGCCAGCAGTTCAGGAGAAACGGGAGCAAATCAGCCCCAGCATTTT TRBJ1-5 . . 16 TRBV12-3/TRBV12-4
CASSPLGAPRTNTEAFF TGTGCCAGCAGCCCCCTGGGGGCCCCTCGAACCAACACTGAAGCTTTCTTT TRBJ1-1 . . 17 TRBV7-2
CASSLSGDSSYGYTF TGTGCCAGCAGTTTAAGTGGGGACAGTTCCTATGGCTACACCTTC TRBJ1-2 . TRBD1 15 TRBV27
CASRTGGNTEAFF TGTGCCAGCAGGACAGGGGGGAACACTGAAGCTTTCTTT TRBJ1-1 . TRBD1 13 TRBV6-5
CSARGKTGWGEAFF TGCAGTGCTAGAGGGAAGACAGGGTGGGGTGAAGCTTTCTTT TRBJ1-1 . TRBD1 14 TRBV20-1
CASSYFGVSTDTQYF TGTGCCAGCAGTTACTTTGGGGTTAGCACAGATACGCAGTATTTT TRBJ2-3 few . 15 TRBV6-6
CASSPKGPHNEQFF TGCGCCAGCAGCCCCAAGGGGCCCCACAATGAGCAGTTCTTC TRBJ2-1 . . 14 TRBV5-1
CSARDPGQLNTEAFF TGCAGTGCTAGAGACCCGGGACAGCTGAACACTGAAGCTTTCTTT TRBJ1-1 . TRBD1 15 TRBV20-1
CASSPQQVMNTEAFF TGTGCCAGCAGCCCCCAACAGGTTATGAACACTGAAGCTTTCTTT TRBJ1-1 once . 15 TRBV7-6
CASSLAGGETEAFF TGCGCCAGCAGCTTGGCCGGGGGGGAGACTGAAGCTTTCTTT TRBJ1-1 . . 14 TRBV5-1